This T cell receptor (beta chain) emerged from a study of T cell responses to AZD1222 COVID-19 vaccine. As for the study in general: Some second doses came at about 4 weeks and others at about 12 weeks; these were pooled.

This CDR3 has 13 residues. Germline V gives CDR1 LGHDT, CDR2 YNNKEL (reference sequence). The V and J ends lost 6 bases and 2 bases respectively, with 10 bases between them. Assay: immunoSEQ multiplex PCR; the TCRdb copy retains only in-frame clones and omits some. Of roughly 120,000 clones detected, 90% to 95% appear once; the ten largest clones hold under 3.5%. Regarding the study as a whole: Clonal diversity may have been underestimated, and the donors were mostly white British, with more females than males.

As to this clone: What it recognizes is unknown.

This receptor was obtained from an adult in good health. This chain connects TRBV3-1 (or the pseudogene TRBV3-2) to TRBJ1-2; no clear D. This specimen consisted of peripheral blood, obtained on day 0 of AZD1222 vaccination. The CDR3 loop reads CASSRALNYGYTF. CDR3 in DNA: TGTGCCAGCAGTCGGGCCTTAAACTATGGCTACACCTTC.